What follows describes a single TCR beta chain. The CDR3 is made up of 18 amino acids. V was cut by 4 bases and J by 4 bases, with 20 bases left in between. Germline CDR1 reads LNHDA; CDR2 reads SQIVND (reference sequence). These data originate in a study of OX40 agonist ivuxolimab in advanced cancers. Samples of blood were obtained at baseline, on cycle 4 day 1, and on cycle 7 day 1. Libraries were prepared by immunoSEQ multiplex PCR; TCRdb keeps only in-frame clonotypes and omits some of them. Among 55,000 to 75,000 clones listed, around 80% were seen once. The receptor was derived from an adult with an advanced solid tumor such as melanoma, head and neck, liver or kidney cancer. This material consisted of CD4+ or CD8+ T cells sorted from blood, taken in a trial of the OX40 agonist ivuxolimab. V is TRBV19 and J is TRBJ1-6, with D maybe TRBD1 (5 bases). The CDR3 loop is CASSTAEGGVSYNSPLHF. As DNA, the CDR3 is TGTGCCAGTAGTACCGCGGAAGGAGGGGTGAGTTATAATTCACCCCTCCACTTT.